These 29 T cell receptor beta chains came from one sample sequenced in a study of Tregs in tolerant kidney transplant recipients. Generated by immunoSEQ multiplex PCR, the TCRdb table keeps only in-frame clones and is missing some. Of 240,000 or so clones in the sample, roughly four fifths are singletons; the top ten hold about 0.68%. The sequenced material came from CD4+ T cells from blood. The receptors were gathered from a human donor in good health.

The V call is TRBV5-5, the J call TRBJ2-5; TRBD1 is a possible D gene (5 bases). Trimming removed 1 base at V and 6 bases at J, with 13 bases between. Germline CDR1 and CDR2: SGHKS and YYEKEE (reference sequence). The CDR3 is 14 residues long. The CDR3 region has the DNA TGTGCCAGCAGCTTGATCGGGCAGGGTCAGACCCAGTACTTC. Its translation is CASSLIGQGQTQYF.

J is TRBJ2-1 and V is TRBV7-2; perhaps TRBD2 as D (7 bases). Germline V lookup: CDR1 SGHTA, CDR2 FQGNSA. Trimming took 2 bases from V and 3 from J, leaving 11 bases between them. The CDR3 runs to 15 residues. The CDR3 loop reads CASSLLGGLYNEQFF. As DNA, the CDR3 is TGTGCCAGCAGCTTACTCGGGGGGCTCTACAATGAGCAGTTCTTC. Drawing the rest from reference TRBV7-2 and TRBJ2-1, the complete variable domain is GAGVSQSPSNKVTEKGKDVELRCDPISGHTALYWYRQSLGQGLEFLIYFQGNSAPDKSGLPSDRFSAERTGGSVSTLTIQRTQQEDSAVYLCASSLLGGLYNEQFFGPGTRLTVL.

The chain links TRBV4-1 to TRBJ2-7; TRBD1 aligns across 9 bases. The ends lost 3 bases at V and 2 bases at J; junction bases unmatched: 14. Germline CDR1 MGHRA, CDR2 YSYEKL. The CDR3 spans 18 residues. The CDR3, as DNA: TGCGCCAGCAGCCAGTTCGGGGCCGGTGGGGACAGGGCCTACGAGCAGTACTTC. Protein product: CASSQFGAGGDRAYEQYF.

The V and J genes are TRBV4-2 and TRBJ2-3; the match to TRBD2 covers 8 bases. CDR1 LGHNA and CDR2 YNFKEQ come from the germline V gene. V lost 4 bases and J lost 0; bases outside the gene matches: 3. This CDR3 is 15 amino acids long. The CDR3 nucleotides read TGTGCCAGCAGCCCATCTAGCGGGAGCACAGATACGCAGTATTTT. Its protein product is CASSPSSGSTDTQYF.

In DNA form, the CDR3 reads TGTGCCAGCAGCTTAGGTGACAGGGCCCTTGAGACAGATACGCAGTATTTT. The encoded protein is CASSLGDRALETDTQYF. The rearrangement uses TRBV11-3 and TRBJ2-3; TRBD1 agrees at 7 bases. In germline, CDR1 is SGHNT, CDR2 YENEEA. J was trimmed by 3 bases and V by 1 base; bases with no gene match: 10. This CDR3 has 17 residues. The variable domain in full, completed from reference TRBV11-3 and TRBJ2-3, reads EAGVVQSPRYKIIEKKQPVAFWCNPISGHNTLYWYLQNLGQGPELLIRYENEEAVDDSQLPKDRFSAERLKGVDSTLKIQPAELGDSAVYLCASSLGDRALETDTQYFGPGTRLTVL.

This chain links TRBV6-6 with TRBJ1-5, with D possibly TRBD1 on 5 matching bases. In germline, CDR1 is MNHNY, CDR2 SVGAGI (reference sequence). V lost 2 bases and J lost 7, with 12 bases in between. The CDR3 spans 14 residues. The CDR3 coding sequence is TGTGCCAGCAGTTACGCAGCCCGGGACCAGCCCCAGCATTTT. Its translation: CASSYAARDQPQHF.

On this clone: Other DNA sequences within the sample encode an identical CDR3. The V call is TRBV6-5, the J call TRBJ1-5; D remains unclear. The germline V gene encodes CDR1 MNHEY and CDR2 SVGAGI. V lost 2 bases and J 4 bases, leaving 6 bases between the germline ends. CDR3 length: 13 residues. As DNA, the CDR3 is TGTGCCAGCAGTTACGAGGGAAATCAGCCCCAGCATTTT. Translation gives CASSYEGNQPQHF.

The chain is built from TRBV11-3 and TRBJ2-7; 8 positions agree with TRBD1. Looked up from germline, CDR1 is SGHNT and CDR2 is YENEEA. This CDR3 spans 14 amino acids. The V gene end was trimmed by 5 bases and the J gene end by 5 bases; junction bases not matched to a gene: 8. In DNA, the CDR3 is TGTGCCAGCAGCCCCAGGACAGGGTTCCACGAGCAGTACTTC. It is translated as CASSPRTGFHEQYF.

This clone appeared a few times. CDR3 region: CASRENRGRNYGYTF. The CDR3 DNA reads as TGTGCCAGCAGAGAGAACAGGGGGCGAAACTATGGCTACACCTTC. This chain joins TRBV2 and TRBJ1-2, with 9 positions matching TRBD1. Germline loops: CDR1 SNHLY, CDR2 FYNNEI. The length of the CDR3 is 15 residues. V lost 6 bases to trimming and J lost 2 bases; unmatched junction nucleotides: 7.

This clone was detected only a few times. The V call is TRBV10-2, the J call TRBJ2-7; TRBD2 aligns across 8 bases. There are 14 residues in the CDR3. V lost 4 bases to trimming and J lost 3 bases; unmatched junction nucleotides: 5. Germline V gives CDR1 WSHSY, CDR2 SAAADI. This chain's CDR3 is CASSVSGAIYEQYF. CDR3 sequence (DNA): TGCGCCAGCAGTGTTAGCGGGGCCATCTACGAGCAGTACTTC.

This clone was seen a few times. The chain links TRBV2 to TRBJ2-7, with a tentative D call TRBD1 (7 bases). CDR3 size: 15 residues. With 4 bases removed from V and 2 bases from J, the gap between germline ends came to 15 bases. The V gene's germline CDR1 is SNHLY and CDR2 FYNNEI. The CDR3 DNA is TGTGCCAGCAGTGCAGGGGCAGGGGGGACCTACGAGCAGTACTTC. Residues: CASSAGAGGTYEQYF.

The genes are TRBV5-5 and TRBJ1-6; D is possibly TRBD1 (5 bases). V shed 5 bases and J shed 7 bases, with 19 bases lying between them. Germline V gives CDR1 SGHKS, CDR2 YYEKEE (reference sequence). The CDR3 has 16 amino acids. The CDR3 spells CASSARGPRRNSPLHF. Here the CDR3 DNA reads TGTGCCAGCAGTGCGAGGGGTCCCAGGCGGAATTCACCCCTCCACTTT.

The V gene is TRBV19, the J gene TRBJ2-1; D might be TRBD2 (6 bases). The length of the CDR3 is 16 residues. Germline CDR1 LNHDA, CDR2 SQIVND (reference sequence). The V end lost 4 bases, the J end lost 2 bases, and 15 bases lay between the germline ends. CDR3 amino acids: CASSNGDRRAYNEQFF. The CDR3 DNA follows: TGTGCCAGTAGTAATGGGGATCGGAGGGCCTACAATGAGCAGTTCTTC.

This sequence joins TRBV5-1 and TRBJ1-6; D call uncertain. This CDR3 is 15 amino acids long. The V gene's germline CDR1 is SGHRS and CDR2 YFSETQ. Trimming removed 0 bases at V and 13 bases at J, with 17 bases between. The DNA of the CDR3 is TGCGCCAGCAGCTTGGGGGCGGACCGGGCTAGGCCCCTCCACTTT. It translates to CASSLGADRARPLHF.

The chain employs TRBV23-1 and TRBJ2-2, with unresolved D. TRBV23-1 is noted as an ORF with a role that remains uncertain. This CDR3 spans 16 amino acids. V was shortened by 3 bases and J by 0 bases, with 11 bases between the two germline ends. Here the CDR3 reads CASSQELQPNTGELFF. CDR3 DNA sequence: TGCGCCAGCAGTCAGGAACTACAACCGAACACCGGGGAGCTGTTTTTT.

The gene calls are TRBV11-2 and TRBJ1-4, with D maybe TRBD1 (6 bases). V lost 5 bases, J lost 8 bases, and 15 bases lay in between. Germline V gives CDR1 SGHAT, CDR2 FQNNGV. This CDR3 is built from 14 residues. The CDR3 region is CASSPRGGGEKLFF. CDR3 in DNA: TGTGCCAGCAGCCCCCGGGGGGGCGGGGAAAAACTGTTTTTT.

The rearrangement links TRBV5-1 to TRBJ2-5; 10 bases align to TRBD1. The germline CDR1 and CDR2 sequences are SGHRS and YFSETQ. V lost 0 bases, J lost 3 bases, and 5 bases stayed unmatched. The CDR3 extends over 16 amino acids. CDR3 sequence (DNA): TGCGCCAGCAGCTTGGGCTGGGGGACAGGGGAAGAGACCCAGTACTTC. Residues: CASSLGWGTGEETQYF.

This chain uses TRBV11-2 with TRBJ1-1; 9 bases match TRBD1. The V gene end was trimmed by 4 bases and the J gene end by 4 bases; junction bases not matched to a gene: 7. The germline V gene has CDR1 SGHAT and CDR2 FQNNGV. This CDR3 is built from 15 residues. Here the CDR3 DNA reads TGTGCCAGCAGCTCCAGACCGGGACAGGGCACTGAAGCTTTCTTT. Translating gives CASSSRPGQGTEAFF.

V and J are TRBV15 and TRBJ1-5; 8 bases fit TRBD1. V lost 3 bases to trimming and J lost 1 base; unmatched junction nucleotides: 5. The CDR3 runs to 16 residues. Germline V gives CDR1 LNHNV, CDR2 YYDKDF (reference sequence). The CDR3 region is CATSSQGARSNQPQHF. The CDR3, as DNA: TGTGCCACCAGCAGTCAGGGGGCTAGGAGCAATCAGCCCCAGCATTTT.

This rearrangement joins TRBV6-5 to TRBJ1-1; D gene uncertain. The CDR3 has 15 residues. Germline CDR1 reads MNHEY; CDR2 reads SVGAGI. Trimming shortened V by 4 bases and J by 3 bases, and 15 bases separated the two germline ends. CDR3 coding DNA: TGTGCCAGCAGTTCCGGATATGGAGCGGACACTGAAGCTTTCTTT. The encoded protein is CASSSGYGADTEAFF.

The chain uses TRBV5-1 and TRBJ2-1; D is undetermined. The length of the CDR3 is 16 residues. V lost 1 base, J lost 0 bases, and 11 bases lay in between. Germline CDR1 reads SGHRS; CDR2 reads YFSETQ. CDR3 in amino acids: CASSLQPQSSYNEQFF. The CDR3 DNA reads as TGCGCCAGCAGCTTGCAGCCGCAGAGCTCCTACAATGAGCAGTTCTTC.

The rearrangement links TRBV7-6 to TRBJ1-6; D unresolved. With 3 bases removed from V and 9 bases from J, the gap between germline ends came to 15 bases. The CDR3 is made up of 15 amino acids. Germline CDR1 reads SGHVS; CDR2 reads FNYEAQ. CDR3 in DNA: TGTGCCAGCAGCTTTGAATCGTCTGGAAGTTCACCCCTCCACTTT. Translated: CASSFESSGSSPLHF.

The rearrangement links TRBV5-8 to TRBJ2-4; 10 positions match TRBD1. The CDR3 covers 15 residues. V trimming: 0 bases; J trimming: 11 bases; junction bases outside the gene matches: 8. Per germline, CDR1 SGHTS and CDR2 YDEGEE. In DNA, the CDR3 is TGTGCCAGCAGCTTGGCCGGAACGGGACAGGGGTTTCAGTACTTC. Protein product: CASSLAGTGQGFQYF.

This chain joins TRBV29-1 and TRBJ2-7; 12 nucleotides agree with TRBD2. CDR3 length equals 15 residues. Germline loops: CDR1 SQVTM, CDR2 ANQGSEA. V was clipped by 4 bases and J by 3 bases; unmatched bases: 7. DNA for the CDR3: TGCAGCGTTGGCCAACTAGCGGGGGGCCTCTACGAGCAGTACTTC. Protein sequence: CSVGQLAGGLYEQYF.

CDR3 protein: CASSPTSGPYEQYF. The CDR3 coding sequence is TGTGCCAGCTCACCGACTAGCGGACCCTACGAGCAGTACTTC. The genes are TRBV18 and TRBJ2-7, with 9 bases matching TRBD2. The trim removed 3 bases at V and 2 bases at J, leaving 2 bases unmatched. Germline V CDR1 and CDR2: KGHSH, LQKENI. The CDR3 runs to 14 residues.

This clone was observed a few times. This sample also contains other DNA sequences that code for the same CDR3. This rearrangement joins TRBV5-8 to TRBJ1-1; D is unclear. Trimming took off 2 bases at V and 3 bases at J, with 2 bases between the two ends. The CDR3 extends over 11 amino acids. Germline CDR1 and CDR2: SGHTS and YDEGEE. The CDR3 region has the DNA TGTGCCAGCAGCTTATACACTGAAGCTTTCTTT. Translating it yields CASSLYTEAFF.

V is TRBV11-2 and J is TRBJ2-5, with 8 bases matching TRBD2. Trimming cost V 1 base and J 6 bases; bases outside gene matches: 10. Germline V gene lookup returns CDR1 SGHAT and CDR2 FQNNGV. The CDR3 is 16 residues long. CDR3 amino acids: CASSLGSSGSRKTQYF. The CDR3 DNA is TGTGCCAGCAGCTTAGGGTCCAGCGGGAGCCGGAAGACCCAGTACTTC. Complete variable domain (other parts from reference TRBV11-2 and TRBJ2-5): EAGVAQSPRYKIIEKRQSVAFWCNPISGHATLYWYQQILGQGPKLLIQFQNNGVVDDSQLPKDRFSAERLKGVDSTLKIQPAKLEDSAVYLCASSLGSSGSRKTQYFGPGTRLLVL.

This clone was observed a handful of times. The genes are TRBV2 and TRBJ1-1; perhaps TRBD1 as D (6 bases). This CDR3 is 14 amino acids long. The germline V gene encodes CDR1 SNHLY and CDR2 FYNNEI. The germline V and J ends were trimmed by 8 bases and 3 bases, with 16 bases remaining between them. The CDR3 DNA is TGTGCCAGCGGGTTCAGGGGAAGCGACACTGAAGCTTTCTTT. Protein: CASGFRGSDTEAFF.

The genes are TRBV19 and TRBJ2-1; D is perhaps TRBD1 (6 bases). Germline CDR1 reads LNHDA; CDR2 reads SQIVND (reference sequence). V was shortened by 0 bases and J by 2 bases, with 11 bases between the two germline ends. The CDR3 is 16 amino acids. CDR3 amino acids: CASSIEGHHTYNEQFF. The CDR3 coding sequence is TGTGCCAGTAGTATAGAGGGACACCATACCTACAATGAGCAGTTCTTC.